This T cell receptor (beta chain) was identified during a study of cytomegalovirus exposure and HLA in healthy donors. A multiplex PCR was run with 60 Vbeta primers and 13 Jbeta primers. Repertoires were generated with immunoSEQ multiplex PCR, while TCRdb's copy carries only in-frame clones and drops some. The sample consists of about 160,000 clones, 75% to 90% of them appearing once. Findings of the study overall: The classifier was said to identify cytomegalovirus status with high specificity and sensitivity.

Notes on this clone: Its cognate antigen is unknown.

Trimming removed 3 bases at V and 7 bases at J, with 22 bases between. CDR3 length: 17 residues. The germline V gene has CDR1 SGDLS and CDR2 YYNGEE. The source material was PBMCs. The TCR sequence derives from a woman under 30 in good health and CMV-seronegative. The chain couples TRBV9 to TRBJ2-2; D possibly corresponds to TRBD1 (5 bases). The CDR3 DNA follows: TGTGCCAGCAGCGCTCCCAGGGCAGGTAGAATCTTCGGGGAGCTGTTTTTT. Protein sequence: CASSAPRAGRIFGELFF.